This T cell receptor beta chain appears in the sequencing data of a study of OX40 agonist ivuxolimab in advanced cancers. The data were produced by immunoSEQ multiplex PCR, yet TCRdb's version contains in-frame clones alone and is incomplete. This table has 60,000 to 70,000 clones, roughly 82% appearing once. The sample holds one count of this clone. Deletions cut 3 bases from V and 3 bases from J, with 9 bases between. The CDR3 has 14 amino acids. Per germline, CDR1 SGHRS and CDR2 YFSETQ. This material consisted of CD4+ or CD8+ T cells sorted from blood, taken in a trial of the OX40 agonist ivuxolimab. The clonotype originates from an adult with an advanced solid tumor such as melanoma, head and neck, liver or kidney cancer. V is TRBV5-1 and J is TRBJ1-4; TRBD1 might be the D (5 bases). CDR3 sequence reads: CASSSGTSNEKLFF. CDR3 coding DNA: TGCGCCAGCAGCTCCGGGACTTCTAATGAAAAACTGTTTTTT.